The 7 T cell receptor beta chains given below trace back to one sample, sequenced in a study of blood T cell repertoires in COVID-19. TCRdb keeps only in-frame clones here, not all; method: immunoSEQ multiplex PCR. The sample holds more than 95,000 clones, roughly 80% seen once. Sequenced material: peripheral blood. Receptors were obtained from a woman between 65 and 79 years old with acute or convalescent COVID-19.

V gene TRBV29-1 combines with J gene TRBJ2-2, with TRBD1 identical over 7 bases. The V gene end was trimmed by 7 bases and the J gene end by 5 bases; junction bases not matched to a gene: 13. This CDR3 is built from 15 residues. Germline loops: CDR1 SQVTM, CDR2 ANQGSEA. The CDR3 reads CSAYRRDSYTGELFF. The CDR3 region has the DNA TGCAGCGCCTACCGCCGGGACAGCTATACCGGGGAGCTGTTTTTT.

The chain carries TRBV9 and TRBJ1-1; maybe TRBD1 (5 bases). Trimming pared 0 bases from V and 1 base from J, leaving 7 bases between. This CDR3 spans 14 amino acids. The germline V gene has CDR1 SGDLS and CDR2 YYNGEE. The CDR3 DNA reads as TGTGCCAGCAGCGTAGCTGGGGCGAACACTGAAGCTTTCTTT. As protein: CASSVAGANTEAFF.

CDR3 in DNA: TGTGCCAGCAGCAGACGGGGACTAGCGGACATCTACAATGAGCAGTTCTTC. Translated, it gives CASSRRGLADIYNEQFF. The gene calls are TRBV3-1 (or the pseudogene TRBV3-2) and TRBJ2-1; 11 bases line up with TRBD2. Trimming removed 5 bases from V and 3 bases from J; junction bases left unmatched: 9. Germline loops: CDR1 LGHDT, CDR2 YNNKEL (reference sequence). This CDR3 spans 17 amino acids.

The chain recombines TRBV3-1 (or the pseudogene TRBV3-2) with TRBJ1-2; the D is unclear. The CDR3 loop spans 16 amino acids. Deletions cut 3 bases from V and 3 bases from J, with 17 bases between. Germline V gene lookup returns CDR1 LGHDT and CDR2 YNNKEL (reference sequence). CDR3 sequence reads: CASSHSLPTNDYGYTF. The CDR3 nucleotides are TGTGCCAGCAGCCATAGTCTACCCACGAACGACTATGGCTACACCTTC.

The chain joins TRBV11-2 to TRBJ1-1; D might be TRBD1 (5 bases). Germline assignment: CDR1 SGHAT and CDR2 FQNNGV. V lost 1 base to trimming and J lost 0 bases, with 9 bases between them. There are 15 residues in the CDR3. The CDR3: CASSLVGGMNTEAFF. The CDR3 nucleotides read TGTGCCAGCAGCTTAGTGGGGGGGATGAACACTGAAGCTTTCTTT.

This clone was seen a single time. The J gene is TRBJ2-7, the V gene TRBV9; 7 bases map to TRBD1. This CDR3 has 17 residues. Germline-derived CDR1 and CDR2 are SGDLS and YYNGEE. V shed 3 bases, J shed 2 bases, and the junction held 14 bases outside the gene matches. In DNA, the CDR3 is TGTGCCAGCAGCGCAGAGCCAGGGTACAGGGGCGCCTACGAGCAGTACTTC. Amino acid sequence: CASSAEPGYRGAYEQYF.

The V and J genes are TRBV4-3 and TRBJ2-7, with 9 nucleotides matching TRBD1. V lost 2 bases and J lost 5; bases outside the gene matches: 10. Germline loops: CDR1 LGHNA, CDR2 YSLEER. This CDR3 is built from 16 residues. In DNA form, the CDR3 reads TGCGCCAGCAGCCAATTTTTCCGGGACAGGGCCGACGAGCAGTACTTC. It specifies CASSQFFRDRADEQYF.